The clone carrying this T cell receptor (beta chain) appeared a single time. Its antigen is unidentified. Germline and junction disagree at one end, which may indicate a read error. The PCR employed 60 Vbeta primers together with 13 Jbeta primers. Here immunoSEQ multiplex PCR was the method, and the copy in TCRdb shows in-frame clones only, minus some. This table holds about 110,000 clones, 71% found once. The CDR3 is made up of 15 amino acids. Germline V gives CDR1 LNHDA, CDR2 SQIVND (reference sequence). This entry comes from a study of cytomegalovirus exposure and HLA in healthy donors. Study-level findings and limits: Trimming of TCR beta V- and J-genes showed a link, identified in a later analysis, to a missense DCLRE1C variant. As confirmed in vitro, a few CMV-associated chains were specific for CMV antigens. Reportedly, TCR beta sequences accurately predicted HLA-A and HLA-B alleles in most subjects.

Regarding donors, all were healthy bone marrow donors. The chain carries TRBV19 and TRBJ2-6; TRBD1 is a possible D gene (6 bases). The sample comprised PBMCs. This TCR was recovered from a female donor in good health and CMV-seronegative. CDR3 loop: CASSILTGGANILTF. The CDR3 DNA sequence: TGTGCCAGTAGTATTTTGACAGGTGGGGCCAACATCCTGACTTTC.